Listed here are 15 T cell receptor beta chains from one sample, sequenced in a study of blood T cells in healthy people across ages. Then a second PCR, running roughly 7 to 11 cycles, was carried out with a sample-barcoded 5' primer and a J-beta primer mix. TCRdb re-called the 5' RACE reads through MiXCR, storing one row per CDR3 protein. This sample yields approximately 2,000,000 distinct CDR3 sequences, of which about 39% are seen a single time; 20% to 25% belongs to the top ten. The sequencing input was blood. These receptors originate from a human donor in good health.

This clonotype was observed a few times. The chain has TRBV7-9 and TRBJ1-1, with D unclear. CDR3 length equals 14 residues. Germline V gene data show CDR1 as SEHNR and CDR2 as FQNEAQ (reference sequence). The V and J ends lost 5 bases and 5 bases respectively, with 15 bases between them. CDR3 residues: CASSPNWVDTEAFF. CDR3 in DNA: TGTGCCAGCAGCCCCAACTGGGTGGATACTGAAGCTTTCTTT.

The chain joins TRBV7-2 to TRBJ1-4; D remains unclear. With 5 bases removed from V and 12 bases from J, the gap between germline ends came to 16 bases. The CDR3 has 13 residues. CDR1 and CDR2 (germline): SGHTA, FQGNSA. CDR3 nucleotide sequence: TGTGCCAGCAGCGCAGCTAGGGCCGGGGAACTGTTTTTT. Encoded protein: CASSAARAGELFF.

This clonotype has only a few counts. This chain joins TRBV10-3 and TRBJ1-4, with D possibly matching TRBD1 (5 bases). This CDR3 contains 15 residues. CDR1 is ENHRY and CDR2 is SYGVKD in the germline V gene. V was shortened by 4 bases and J by 3 bases, with 12 bases between the two germline ends. The CDR3 reads CAISVEGQPNEKLFF. The CDR3, as DNA: TGTGCCATCAGTGTAGAGGGGCAGCCTAATGAAAAACTGTTTTTT.

The V and J genes are TRBV7-2 and TRBJ2-4; D perhaps matches TRBD1 (6 bases). The DNA end lines up better with TRBJ2-7; the J call may be wrong. Looked up from germline, CDR1 is SGHTA and CDR2 is FQGNSA. CDR3 length equals 14 residues. The CDR3 region has the DNA TGTGCCAGCAGCCCTACCCGGGACAAGTACGAGCAGTACTTC. It specifies CASSPTRDKYEQYF.

The J gene is TRBJ1-2, the V gene TRBV7-3, with D unclear. Trimming cost V 5 bases and J 0 bases, with 22 bases left between them. The length of the CDR3 is 18 residues. Germline CDR1 SGHTA, CDR2 FQGTGA. CDR3 in DNA: TGTGCCAGCAGCCGACGGAGGCGGGCAGACCGTTCTAACTATGGCTACACCTTC. Protein: CASSRRRRADRSNYGYTF.

The chain links TRBV5-6 to TRBJ1-1; D not certain. The germline V gene encodes CDR1 SGHDT and CDR2 YYEEEE. There are 14 residues in the CDR3. The V end lost 2 bases, the J end lost 3 bases, and 11 bases lay between the germline ends. CDR3 in DNA: TGTGCCAGCAGCTTAGCCGGGAGATACACTGAAGCTTTCTTT. Residues: CASSLAGRYTEAFF.

This chain connects TRBV20-1 to TRBJ2-4; no reliable D call. Trimming took 8 bases from V and 0 from J, leaving 11 bases between them. Germline V gene sequence: CDR1 DFQATT, CDR2 SNEGSKA (reference sequence). The CDR3 spans 13 residues. The CDR3 region has the DNA TGCAGTTTTTTATGGCTAGCCAAAAACATTCAGTACTTC. It yields the protein CSFLWLAKNIQYF.

The chain joins TRBV7-2 to TRBJ1-6; 8 bases match TRBD1. The germline V gene has CDR1 SGHTA and CDR2 FQGNSA. Trimming cost V 3 bases and J 7 bases; bases outside gene matches: 2. The CDR3 runs to 14 residues. CDR3 region: CASSFQGANSPLHF. CDR3 sequence (DNA): TGTGCCAGCAGCTTCCAGGGGGCAAATTCACCCCTCCACTTT.

The CDR3 nucleotides are TGTGCCAGCAGTTACCCGGGAGGGGGGGACAATGAGCAGTTCTTC. Translated: CASSYPGGGDNEQFF. The genes are TRBV6-6 and TRBJ2-1, with 8 bases fitting TRBD2. The CDR3 totals 15 residues. V lost 2 bases and J lost 5; bases outside the gene matches: 5. Germline CDR1 reads MNHNY; CDR2 reads SVGAGI (reference sequence).

The chain is built from TRBV6-2 or TRBV6-3 and TRBJ1-2; tentative D call: TRBD1 (6 bases). V lost 6 bases, J lost 4 bases, and 15 bases lay in between. The CDR3 covers 14 residues. CDR1 is MNHEY, CDR2 SVGEGT, per germline. The CDR3 nucleotides are TGTGCCAGCAGGGCCTGGGGGCCTGGCTATGGCTACACCTTC. It codes for CASRAWGPGYGYTF.

This sequence joins TRBV5-5 and TRBJ1-6; 10 bases map to TRBD1. Germline V gene sequence: CDR1 SGHKS, CDR2 YYEKEE (reference sequence). The V gene end was trimmed by 4 bases and the J gene end by 7 bases; junction bases not matched to a gene: 11. The CDR3 covers 17 residues. In nucleotides, the CDR3 is TGTGCCAGCAGCCCGATAGGGGACAGGGGTGGAAATTCACCCCTCCACTTT. Translating gives CASSPIGDRGGNSPLHF.

For this clonotype: The junction departs from the called germline gene at one end, perhaps through a read error. The rearrangement joins TRBV6-7 to TRBJ2-6, with D possibly matching TRBD2 (7 bases). TRBV6-7 is designated an ORF whose function remains uncertain. The CDR3 is 17 residues long. The CDR3 nucleotides read TGTGCCAGCAGTTACTCGGGGGGGTCAACGGGGGCCAACGTCCGGACTTTC. It translates to CASSYSGGSTGANVRTF.

This clonotype showed up just a few times. The J gene is TRBJ2-1, the V gene TRBV5-1; D may be TRBD1 (5 bases). The CDR3 covers 16 residues. Germline V CDR1 and CDR2: SGHRS, YFSETQ. Trimming left V 3 bases short and J 3 bases short, with 16 bases between. Here the CDR3 DNA reads TGCGCCAGCAGCTCCCAATCGTGGGGCCGCTACAATGAGCAGTTCTTC. It translates to CASSSQSWGRYNEQFF.

The rearrangement links TRBV10-3 to TRBJ2-7; TRBD1 agrees at 9 bases. From germline, CDR1 is ENHRY and CDR2 SYGVKD. The ends lost 5 bases at V and 0 bases at J; junction bases unmatched: 8. The CDR3 spans 16 residues. CDR3 sequence reads: CAISRGQGKGSYEQYF. CDR3 DNA: TGTGCCATCAGTCGAGGACAGGGGAAAGGCTCCTACGAGCAGTACTTC.

This clonotype was seen only a few times. The genes are TRBV12-3 or TRBV12-4 and TRBJ1-5; D ambiguous. CDR3 size: 16 residues. V was pared by 3 bases and J by 7 bases, with 19 bases between. CDR3 in DNA: TGTGCCAGCAGTTTTTTCCCGAAGAGAAATGGGCAGCCCCAGCATTTT. Protein product: CASSFFPKRNGQPQHF.